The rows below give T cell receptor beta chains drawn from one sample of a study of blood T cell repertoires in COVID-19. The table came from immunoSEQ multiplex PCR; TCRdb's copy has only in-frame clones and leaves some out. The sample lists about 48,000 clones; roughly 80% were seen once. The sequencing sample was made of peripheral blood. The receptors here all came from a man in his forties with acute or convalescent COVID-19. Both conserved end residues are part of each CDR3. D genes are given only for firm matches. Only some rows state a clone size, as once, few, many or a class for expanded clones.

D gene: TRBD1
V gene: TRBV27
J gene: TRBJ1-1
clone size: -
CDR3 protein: CASSRRSDRGTEAFF
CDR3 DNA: TGTGCCAGCAGTCGCCGATCCGACAGGGGCACTGAAGCTTTCTTT

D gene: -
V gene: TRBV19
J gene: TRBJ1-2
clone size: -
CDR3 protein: CASSRQYPNYGYTF
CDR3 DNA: TGTGCCAGTAGTAGACAGTACCCCAACTATGGCTACACCTTC

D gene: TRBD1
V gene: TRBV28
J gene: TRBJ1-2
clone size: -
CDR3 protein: CASRRTGWYGYTF
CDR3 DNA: TGTGCCAGCCGCCGGACAGGGTGGTATGGCTACACCTTC

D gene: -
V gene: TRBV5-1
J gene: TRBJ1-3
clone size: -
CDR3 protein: CASSLAGGNYGNTIYF
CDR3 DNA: TGCGCCAGCAGCTTGGCCGGAGGGAATTACGGAAACACCATATATTTT

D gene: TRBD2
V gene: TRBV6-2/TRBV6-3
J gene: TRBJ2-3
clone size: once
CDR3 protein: CASSYKPGGGDTQYF
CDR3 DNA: TGTGCCAGCAGTTATAAACCGGGGGGGGGAGATACGCAGTATTTT

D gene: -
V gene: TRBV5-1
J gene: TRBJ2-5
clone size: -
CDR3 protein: CASSLLQETQYF
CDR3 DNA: TGCGCCAGCAGCTTACTCCAAGAGACCCAGTACTTC

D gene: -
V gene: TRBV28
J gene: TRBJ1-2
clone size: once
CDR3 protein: CASNSTGYGYTF
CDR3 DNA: TGTGCCAGCAACTCAACAGGGTATGGCTACACCTTC

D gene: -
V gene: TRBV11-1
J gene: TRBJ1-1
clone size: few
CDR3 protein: CASSVGQSTEAFF
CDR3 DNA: TGTGCCAGCAGTGTAGGACAGAGCACTGAAGCTTTCTTT

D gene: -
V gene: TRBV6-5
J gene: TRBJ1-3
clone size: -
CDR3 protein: CASSTGGVGNTIYF
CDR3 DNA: TGTGCCAGCAGTACCGGAGGGGTCGGAAACACCATATATTTT

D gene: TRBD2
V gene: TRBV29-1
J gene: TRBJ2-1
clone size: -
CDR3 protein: CSVVGSGGPAFF
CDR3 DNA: TGCAGCGTTGTAGGTAGCGGGGGCCCCGCGTTCTTC

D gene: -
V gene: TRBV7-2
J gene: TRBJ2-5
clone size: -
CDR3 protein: CASSLEPLGTQYF
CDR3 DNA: TGTGCCAGCAGCTTAGAACCCCTAGGGACCCAGTACTTC

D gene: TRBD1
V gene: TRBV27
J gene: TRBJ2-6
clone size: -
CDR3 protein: CASTSRIPGGAGSGANVLTF
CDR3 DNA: TGTGCCAGCACCTCTCGGATTCCAGGGGGCGCGGGATCTGGGGCCAACGTCCTGACTTTC

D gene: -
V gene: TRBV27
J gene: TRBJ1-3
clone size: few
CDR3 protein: CASSLSVGNTIYF
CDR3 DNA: TGTGCCAGCAGTTTATCCGTCGGAAACACCATATATTTT

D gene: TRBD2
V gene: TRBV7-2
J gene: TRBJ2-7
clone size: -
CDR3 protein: CASSFGGGNYEQYF
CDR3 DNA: TGTGCCAGCAGCTTCGGCGGGGGAAACTACGAGCAGTACTTC

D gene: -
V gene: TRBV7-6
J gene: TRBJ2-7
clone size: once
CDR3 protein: CAGGQFTYEQYF
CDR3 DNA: TGTGCCGGAGGACAGTTTACCTACGAGCAGTACTTC

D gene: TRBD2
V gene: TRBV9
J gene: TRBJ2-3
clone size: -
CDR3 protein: CASSVAGGGTDTQYF
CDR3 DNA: TGTGCCAGCAGCGTAGCCGGGGGGGGCACAGATACGCAGTATTTT

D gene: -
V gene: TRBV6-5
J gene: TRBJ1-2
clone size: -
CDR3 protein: CASSYTPEHGYTF
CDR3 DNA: TGTGCCAGCAGTTACACGCCGGAGCATGGCTACACCTTC

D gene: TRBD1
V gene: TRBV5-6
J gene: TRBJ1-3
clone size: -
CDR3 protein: CASSPRDRVGNTIYF
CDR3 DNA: TGTGCCAGCAGCCCCCGAGACAGGGTTGGAAACACCATATATTTT

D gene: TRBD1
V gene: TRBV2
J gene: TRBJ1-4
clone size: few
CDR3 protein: CASNRDSNEKLFF
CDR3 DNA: TGTGCCAGCAATCGGGACAGTAATGAAAAACTGTTTTTT

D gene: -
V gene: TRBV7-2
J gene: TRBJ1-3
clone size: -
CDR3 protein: CASSFSVGNTIYF
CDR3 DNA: TGTGCCAGCAGCTTTTCGGTGGGAAACACCATATATTTT

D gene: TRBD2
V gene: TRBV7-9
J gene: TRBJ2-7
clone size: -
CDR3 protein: CASSPGLAGREQYF
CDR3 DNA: TGTGCCAGCAGCCCGGGACTAGCGGGGCGTGAGCAGTACTTC

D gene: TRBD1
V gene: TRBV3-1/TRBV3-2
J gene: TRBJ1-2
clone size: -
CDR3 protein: CASSQADRELDGYTF
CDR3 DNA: TGTGCCAGCAGCCAAGCCGACAGGGAGTTAGATGGCTACACCTTC

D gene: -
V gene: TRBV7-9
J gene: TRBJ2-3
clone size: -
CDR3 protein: CATEGGDTQYF
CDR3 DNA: TGTGCCACCGAAGGGGGAGATACGCAGTATTTT

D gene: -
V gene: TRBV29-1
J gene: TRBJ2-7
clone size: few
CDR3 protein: CSGGPGPKRLSSYEQYF
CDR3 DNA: TGCAGCGGTGGACCGGGCCCTAAGAGACTAAGCTCCTACGAGCAGTACTTC

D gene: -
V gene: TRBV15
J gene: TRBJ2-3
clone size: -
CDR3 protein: CATSRVDQLQDTQYF
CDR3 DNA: TGTGCCACCAGCAGAGTCGATCAACTCCAAGATACGCAGTATTTT

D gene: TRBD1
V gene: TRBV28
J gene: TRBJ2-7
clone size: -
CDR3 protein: CASSPSLGQGADEQYF
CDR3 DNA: TGTGCCAGCAGCCCCTCCCTGGGACAGGGTGCTGACGAGCAGTACTTC

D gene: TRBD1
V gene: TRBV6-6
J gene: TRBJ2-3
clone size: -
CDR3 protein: CASRGQGWGTDTQYF
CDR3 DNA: TGTGCCAGCAGGGGACAGGGTTGGGGCACAGATACGCAGTATTTT

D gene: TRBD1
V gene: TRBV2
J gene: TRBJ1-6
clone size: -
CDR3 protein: CASSGQGDHSPLHF
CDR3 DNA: TGTGCCAGCAGCGGACAGGGGGACCATTCACCCCTCCACTTT